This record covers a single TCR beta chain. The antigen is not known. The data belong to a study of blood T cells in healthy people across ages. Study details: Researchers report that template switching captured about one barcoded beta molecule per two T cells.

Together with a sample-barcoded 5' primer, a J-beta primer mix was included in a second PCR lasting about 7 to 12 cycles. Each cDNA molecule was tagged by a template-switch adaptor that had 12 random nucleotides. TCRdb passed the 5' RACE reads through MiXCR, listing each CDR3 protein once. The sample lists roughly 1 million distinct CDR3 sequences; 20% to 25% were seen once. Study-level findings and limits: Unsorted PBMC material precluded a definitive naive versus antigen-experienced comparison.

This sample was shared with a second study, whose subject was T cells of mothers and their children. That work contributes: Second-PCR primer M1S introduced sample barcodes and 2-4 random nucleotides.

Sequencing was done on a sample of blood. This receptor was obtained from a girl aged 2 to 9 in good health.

CDR3: CSASRGTGVNEQFF. The CDR3 DNA is TGCAGTGCTAGTAGGGGGACAGGGGTCAATGAGCAGTTCTTC. V usage is TRBV20-1 and J usage is TRBJ2-1; 10 bases are a match to TRBD1. The CDR3 spans 14 residues. Germline CDR1 reads DFQATT; CDR2 reads SNEGSKA (reference sequence). V dropped 3 bases and J dropped 6; count of bases not matched to a gene: 5.